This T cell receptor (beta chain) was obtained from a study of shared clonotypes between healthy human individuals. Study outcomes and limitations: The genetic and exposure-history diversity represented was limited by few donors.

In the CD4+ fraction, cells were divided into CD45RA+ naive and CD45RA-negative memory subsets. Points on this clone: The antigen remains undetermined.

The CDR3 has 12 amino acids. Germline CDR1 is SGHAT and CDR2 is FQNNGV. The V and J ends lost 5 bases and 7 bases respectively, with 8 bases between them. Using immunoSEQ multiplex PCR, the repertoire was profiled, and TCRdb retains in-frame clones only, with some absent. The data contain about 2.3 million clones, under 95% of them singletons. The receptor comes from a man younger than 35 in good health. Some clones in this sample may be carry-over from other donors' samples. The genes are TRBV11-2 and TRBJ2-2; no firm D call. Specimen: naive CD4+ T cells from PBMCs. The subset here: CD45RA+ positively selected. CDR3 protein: CASSAIGGELFF. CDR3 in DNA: TGTGCCAGCAGCGCCATTGGCGGGGAGCTGTTTTTT.